Sequencing of this T cell receptor beta chain was carried out in a study of T cells after posttransplantation cyclophosphamide. This table comes from immunoSEQ multiplex PCR, and its TCRdb copy is limited to in-frame clones, with some not included. The data contain tens of thousands of clones, roughly nine tenths of them seen just once; the ten biggest clones take up around 2.9%. This clone was observed once. This CDR3 is 15 amino acids long. J lost 9 bases, V lost 7 bases, and 11 bases had no gene match. Germline V gene sequence: CDR1 SNHLY, CDR2 FYNNEI. Sequences were obtained from PBMCs. The V call is TRBV2, the J call TRBJ1-6, with TRBD1 identical over 8 bases. The clonotype was recovered from a woman aged 45-65 years in good health and a related stem cell transplant donor. The CDR3 DNA follows: TGTGCCAGCACCGTCGGACAGGGCGTAAGTTCACCCCTCCACTTT. It yields the protein CASTVGQGVSSPLHF.